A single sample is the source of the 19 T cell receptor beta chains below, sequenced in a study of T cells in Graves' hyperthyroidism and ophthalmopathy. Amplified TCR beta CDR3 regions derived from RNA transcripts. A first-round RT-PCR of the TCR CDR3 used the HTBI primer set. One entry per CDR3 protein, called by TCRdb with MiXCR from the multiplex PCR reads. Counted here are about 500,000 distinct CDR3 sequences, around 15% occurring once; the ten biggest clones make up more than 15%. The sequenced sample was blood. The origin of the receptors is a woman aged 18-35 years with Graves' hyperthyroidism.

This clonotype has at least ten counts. The CDR3 DNA reads as TGTGCCAGCATCCCTGGGGGTCCCGGGGAGCTGTTTTTT. Protein product: CASIPGGPGELFF. The J gene is TRBJ2-2, the V gene TRBV12-3 or TRBV12-4; the D gene could be TRBD1 or TRBD2 (5 bases each). V lost 7 bases, J lost 6 bases, and 12 bases lay in between. This CDR3 is 13 amino acids long.

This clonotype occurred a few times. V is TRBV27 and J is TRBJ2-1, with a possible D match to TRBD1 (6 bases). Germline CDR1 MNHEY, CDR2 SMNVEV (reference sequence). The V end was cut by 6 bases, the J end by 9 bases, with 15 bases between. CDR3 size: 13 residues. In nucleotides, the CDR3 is TGTGCCAGCAGCCAGGGGCGCCCGGGTGAGCAGTTCTTC. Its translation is CASSQGRPGEQFF.

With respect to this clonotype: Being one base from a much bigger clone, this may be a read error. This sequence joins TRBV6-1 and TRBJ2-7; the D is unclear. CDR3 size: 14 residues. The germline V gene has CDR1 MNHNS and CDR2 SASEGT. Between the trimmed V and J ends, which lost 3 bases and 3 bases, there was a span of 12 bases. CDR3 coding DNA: TGTGCCAGCAGTGAGAGAACGGGTGTCTACGAGCAGTACTTC. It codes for CASSERTGVYEQYF.

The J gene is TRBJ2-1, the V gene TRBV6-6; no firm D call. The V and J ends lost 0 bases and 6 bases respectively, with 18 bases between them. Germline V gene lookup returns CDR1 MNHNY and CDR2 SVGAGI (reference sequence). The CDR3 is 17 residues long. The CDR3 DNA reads TGTGCCAGCAGTTACTCAACTAATCCTAGTAGACTCAATGAGCAGTTCTTC. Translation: CASSYSTNPSRLNEQFF.

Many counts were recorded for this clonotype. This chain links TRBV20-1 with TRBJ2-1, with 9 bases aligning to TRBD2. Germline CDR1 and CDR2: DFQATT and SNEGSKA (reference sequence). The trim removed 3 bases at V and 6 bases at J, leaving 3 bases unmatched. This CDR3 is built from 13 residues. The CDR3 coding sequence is TGCAGTGCTAGGCGGGGGGGATTCAATGAGCAGTTCTTC. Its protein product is CSARRGGFNEQFF.

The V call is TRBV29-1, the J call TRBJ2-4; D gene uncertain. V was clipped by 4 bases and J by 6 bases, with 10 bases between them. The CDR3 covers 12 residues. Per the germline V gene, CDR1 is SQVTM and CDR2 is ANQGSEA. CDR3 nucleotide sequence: TGCAGCGTTGGAGACCCAGTAAACATTCAGTACTTC. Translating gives CSVGDPVNIQYF.

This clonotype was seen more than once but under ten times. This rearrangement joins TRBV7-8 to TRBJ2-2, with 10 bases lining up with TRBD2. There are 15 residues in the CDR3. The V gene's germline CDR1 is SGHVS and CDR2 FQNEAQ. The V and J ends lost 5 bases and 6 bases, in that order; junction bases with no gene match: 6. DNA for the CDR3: TGTGCCAGCAGCCTGCTAGCGGGAGATCCCGGGGAGCTGTTTTTT. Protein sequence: CASSLLAGDPGELFF.

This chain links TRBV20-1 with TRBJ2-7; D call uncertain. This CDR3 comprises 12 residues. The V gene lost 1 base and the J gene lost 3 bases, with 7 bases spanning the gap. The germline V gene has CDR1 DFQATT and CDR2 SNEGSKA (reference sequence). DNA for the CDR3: TGCAGTGCTAGAGTTACGGGCTACGAGCAGTACTTC. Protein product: CSARVTGYEQYF.

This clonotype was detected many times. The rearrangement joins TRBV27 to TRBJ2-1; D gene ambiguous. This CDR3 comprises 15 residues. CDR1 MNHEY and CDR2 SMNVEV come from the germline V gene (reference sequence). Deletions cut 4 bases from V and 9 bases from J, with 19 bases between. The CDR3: CASSSVGLDRGEQFF. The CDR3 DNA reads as TGTGCCAGCAGTTCGGTCGGGCTAGACCGAGGTGAGCAGTTCTTC.

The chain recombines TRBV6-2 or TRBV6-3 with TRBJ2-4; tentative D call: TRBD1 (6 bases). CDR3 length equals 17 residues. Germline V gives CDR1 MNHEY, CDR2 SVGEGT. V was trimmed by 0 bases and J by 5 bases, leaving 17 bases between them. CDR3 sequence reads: CASSYSPLSRGENIQYF. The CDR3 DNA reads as TGTGCCAGCAGTTACTCTCCCCTTAGCAGGGGCGAAAACATTCAGTACTTC.

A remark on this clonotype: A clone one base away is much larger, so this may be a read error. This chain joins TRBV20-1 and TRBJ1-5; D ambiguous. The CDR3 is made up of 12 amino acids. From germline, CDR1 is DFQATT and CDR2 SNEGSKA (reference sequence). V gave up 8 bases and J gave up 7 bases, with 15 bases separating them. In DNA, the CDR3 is TGCAGTACCGTCGGAGGAGGGCAGCCCCAGCATTTT. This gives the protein CSTVGGGQPQHF.

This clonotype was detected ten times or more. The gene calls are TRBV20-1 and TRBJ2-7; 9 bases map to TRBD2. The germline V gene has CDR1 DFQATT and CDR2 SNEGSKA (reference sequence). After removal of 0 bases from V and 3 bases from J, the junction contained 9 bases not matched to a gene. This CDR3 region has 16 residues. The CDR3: CSARDLSGAGGYEQYF. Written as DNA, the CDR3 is TGCAGTGCTAGAGACCTTTCGGGAGCGGGAGGCTACGAGCAGTACTTC.

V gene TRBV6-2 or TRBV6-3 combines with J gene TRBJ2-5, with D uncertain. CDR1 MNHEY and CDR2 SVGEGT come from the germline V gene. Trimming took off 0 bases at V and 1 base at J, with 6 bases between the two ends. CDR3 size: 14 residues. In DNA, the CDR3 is TGTGCCAGCAGTTACTCGAGGATCCAAGAGACCCAGTACTTC. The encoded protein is CASSYSRIQETQYF.

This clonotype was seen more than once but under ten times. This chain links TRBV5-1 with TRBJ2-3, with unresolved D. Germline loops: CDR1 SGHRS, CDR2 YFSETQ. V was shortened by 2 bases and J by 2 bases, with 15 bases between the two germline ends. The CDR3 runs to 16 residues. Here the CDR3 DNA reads TGCGCCAGCAGCTTTTCAACCGGGCCCCCCACAGATACGCAGTATTTT. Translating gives CASSFSTGPPTDTQYF.

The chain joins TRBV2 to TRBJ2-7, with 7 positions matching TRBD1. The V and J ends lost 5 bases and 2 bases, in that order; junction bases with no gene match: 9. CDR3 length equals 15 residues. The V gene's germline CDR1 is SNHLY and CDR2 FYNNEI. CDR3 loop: CASSQTGFVTYEQYF. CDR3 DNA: TGTGCCAGCAGTCAGACAGGGTTCGTAACCTACGAGCAGTACTTC.

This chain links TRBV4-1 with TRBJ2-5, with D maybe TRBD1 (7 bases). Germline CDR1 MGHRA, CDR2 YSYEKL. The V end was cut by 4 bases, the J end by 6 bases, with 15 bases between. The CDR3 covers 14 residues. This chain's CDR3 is CASSPDSGGKTQYF. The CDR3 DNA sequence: TGCGCCAGCAGCCCAGATTCAGGGGGGAAGACCCAGTACTTC.

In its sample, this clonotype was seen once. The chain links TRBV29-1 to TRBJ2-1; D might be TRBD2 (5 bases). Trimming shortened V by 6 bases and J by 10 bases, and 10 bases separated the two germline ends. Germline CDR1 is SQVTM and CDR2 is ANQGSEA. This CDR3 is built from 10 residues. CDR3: CSVRTGEQFF. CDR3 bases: TGCAGCGTGCGGACTGGCGAGCAGTTCTTC.

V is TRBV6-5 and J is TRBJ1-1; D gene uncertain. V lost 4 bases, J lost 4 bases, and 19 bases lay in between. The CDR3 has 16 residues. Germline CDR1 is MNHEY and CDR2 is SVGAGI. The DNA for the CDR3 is TGTGCCAGCAGTTTCCCCGGCGTTCAATTGGGCACTGAAGCTTTCTTT. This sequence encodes CASSFPGVQLGTEAFF.

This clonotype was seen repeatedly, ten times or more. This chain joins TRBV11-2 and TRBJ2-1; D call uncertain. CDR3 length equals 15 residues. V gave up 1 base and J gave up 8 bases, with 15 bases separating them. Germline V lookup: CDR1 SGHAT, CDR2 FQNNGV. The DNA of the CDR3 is TGTGCCAGCAGCTTAGGGTCGCCCGGTGGCGATGAGCAGTTCTTC. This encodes CASSLGSPGGDEQFF.